Described below is a single T cell receptor beta chain sequence and its context. The antigen it binds to is not known. Base qualities are missing; no much larger clone stands one base away. The sample originates from a study of T cell responses to AZD1222 COVID-19 vaccine (dated by TCRdb to about 2021). Concerning the study at large: AZD1222 recipients with second doses at about 4 weeks or about 12 weeks were pooled, because spike-specific TCR depth and breadth did not differ between schedules. A total of 233 trial participants underwent TCR sequencing, of whom roughly 210 received two doses of AZD1222 and some 26 received two doses of the MenACWY control vaccine. Trial participants were enrolled by age into 18-55, 56-69 and 70-plus year subgroups, with approximately 150, 30 and 60 TCR-sequenced participants respectively.

The time point label corresponds to: baseline before first vaccination. The vaccinee samples were drawn from two UK trials, COV001 and COV002, one of which was a single-blind randomized controlled phase 2/3 trial testing AZD1222 (ChAdOx1 nCoV-19) in healthy adults. For TCRbeta chain sequencing, PBMC samples were collected from trial participants at day 0 and at day 28 after the second dose. The CDR3 regions of human TCRbeta chains were analyzed by immunosequencing. The study's processing was this. TCRs in the repertoires were compared against a reference library of SARS-CoV-2-specific TCRs that had been generated with the MIRA antigen-specificity platform. Breadth meant the fraction of unique TCRs that were SARS-CoV-2-associated, whereas depth meant the fraction of total T cells that were SARS-CoV-2-associated. Each spike-specific TCR was assigned to its reactive spike region and to a CD4 or CD8 class using the MIRA data. Log10-transformed breadth and depth values were compared by one-way ANOVA with Sidak's multiple comparisons tests. TCRdb retrieved this table from immuneACCESS and kept in-frame rearrangements only. Not all clones are present; in checked studies, unresolved V genes account for under half, and no reason is known for the remainder. V, J and clone size are those of that table, while D and trimming were read from the DNA. In this sample the table shows 140,000 to 150,000 clones, roughly 91% of which occur a single time. 7.5% to 9.5% of the sample rests with the top ten.

Overall results and qualifications from the work: Participants were mostly white British and included more females than males, and it was suggested by the authors that clonal diversity may have been underestimated. Reportedly, close to half of the unique spike-specific TCRs recognized epitopes lying outside the regions that are mutated in the B.1.351 and B.1.1.7 variants. Conclusions about previously exposed vaccinees were limited because only a handful of AZD1222 recipients were SARS-CoV-2 seropositive at baseline. The vaccine-associated CD4 TCRs covered the entire spike protein, and the dominant responses fell in regions 160-218 and 743-854. A significant rise in spike-specific TCR breadth and depth was observed after two AZD1222 doses relative to day 0 and relative to MenACWY recipients. Because no samples from the day 14 peak response were available, repertoires could be characterized only after the peak T cell response. In the small 56-69-year group, the increase in depth fell short of significance, most likely because of low power.

The CDR3 has 14 amino acids, counting the end cysteine and phenylalanine. The sequence is cut down to CDR3 DNA, 42 bases in frame from base 1. Via the germline V gene, CDR1 is SGHRS and CDR2 YFSETQ. The V and J ends are trimmed by 2 bases and 6 bases, leaving 12 bases between them. Sequencing was performed on peripheral blood, taken on day 0 of AZD1222 vaccination. This sequence was found in an adult in good health. Rearrangement joined TRBV5-1 to TRBJ1-5, with an unclear D gene assignment. The base sequence is TGCGCCAGCAGCTTTGACCGCGGCGGTCAGCCCCAGCATTTT. Its product reads: CASSFDRGGQPQHF.